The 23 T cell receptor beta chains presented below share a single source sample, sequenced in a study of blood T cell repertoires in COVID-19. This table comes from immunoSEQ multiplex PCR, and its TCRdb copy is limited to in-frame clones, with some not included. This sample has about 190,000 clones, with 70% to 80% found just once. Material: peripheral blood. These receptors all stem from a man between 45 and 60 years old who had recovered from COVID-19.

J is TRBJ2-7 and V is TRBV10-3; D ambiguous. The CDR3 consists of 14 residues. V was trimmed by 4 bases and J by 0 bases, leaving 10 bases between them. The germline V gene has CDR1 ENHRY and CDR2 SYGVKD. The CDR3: CAISAVTDSYEQYF. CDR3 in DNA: TGTGCCATCAGTGCCGTAACAGACTCCTACGAGCAGTACTTC.

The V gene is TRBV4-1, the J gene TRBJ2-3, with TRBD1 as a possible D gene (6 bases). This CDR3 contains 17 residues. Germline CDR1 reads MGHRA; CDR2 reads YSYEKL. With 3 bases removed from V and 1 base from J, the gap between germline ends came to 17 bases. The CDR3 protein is CASSHDPRGSGTDTQYF. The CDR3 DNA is TGCGCCAGCAGCCACGACCCGAGGGGGTCGGGCACAGATACGCAGTATTTT.

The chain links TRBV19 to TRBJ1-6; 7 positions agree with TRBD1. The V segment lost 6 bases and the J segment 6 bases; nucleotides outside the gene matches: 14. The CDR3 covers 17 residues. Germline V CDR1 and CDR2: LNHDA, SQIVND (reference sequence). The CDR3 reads CASSPGGLQGVNSPLHF. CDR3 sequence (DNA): TGTGCCAGTAGCCCAGGGGGATTGCAGGGGGTTAATTCACCCCTCCACTTT.

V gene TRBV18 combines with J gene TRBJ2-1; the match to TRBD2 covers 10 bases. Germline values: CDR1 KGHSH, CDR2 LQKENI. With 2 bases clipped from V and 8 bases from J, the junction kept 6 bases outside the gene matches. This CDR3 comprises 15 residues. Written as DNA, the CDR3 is TGTGCCAGCTCACCAACGAGCGGGAGGGCCTATGAGCAGTTCTTC. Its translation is CASSPTSGRAYEQFF.

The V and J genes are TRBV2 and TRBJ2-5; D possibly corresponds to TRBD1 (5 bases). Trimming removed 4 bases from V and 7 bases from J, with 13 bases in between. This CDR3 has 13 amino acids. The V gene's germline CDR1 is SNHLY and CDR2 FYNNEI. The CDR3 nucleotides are TGTGCCAGCAGTGGAGACGGACAACGGACCCAGTACTTC. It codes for CASSGDGQRTQYF.

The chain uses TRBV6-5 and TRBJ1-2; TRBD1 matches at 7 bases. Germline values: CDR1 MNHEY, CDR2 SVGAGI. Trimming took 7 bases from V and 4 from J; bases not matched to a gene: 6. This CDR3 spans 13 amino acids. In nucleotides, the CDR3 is TGTGCCAGCAAGAGACAGGGTGGCTATGGCTACACCTTC. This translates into CASKRQGGYGYTF.

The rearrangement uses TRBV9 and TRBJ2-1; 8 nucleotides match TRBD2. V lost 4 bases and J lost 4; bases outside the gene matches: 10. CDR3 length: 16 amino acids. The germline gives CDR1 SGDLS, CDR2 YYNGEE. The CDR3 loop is CASSPPAVAGYNEQFF. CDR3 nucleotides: TGTGCCAGCAGCCCCCCCGCGGTAGCGGGGTACAATGAGCAGTTCTTC.

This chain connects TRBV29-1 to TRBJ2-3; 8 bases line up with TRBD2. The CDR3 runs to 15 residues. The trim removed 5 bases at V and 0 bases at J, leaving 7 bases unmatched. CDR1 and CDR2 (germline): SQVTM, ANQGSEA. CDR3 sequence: CSVKISGTSTDTQYF. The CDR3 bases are TGCAGCGTTAAGATTAGCGGGACTAGCACAGATACGCAGTATTTT.

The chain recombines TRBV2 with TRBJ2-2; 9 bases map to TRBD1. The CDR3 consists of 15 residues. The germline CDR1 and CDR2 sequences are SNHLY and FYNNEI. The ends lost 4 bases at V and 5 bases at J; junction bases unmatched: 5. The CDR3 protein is CASSGGQGKTGELFF. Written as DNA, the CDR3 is TGTGCCAGCAGTGGAGGACAGGGGAAGACCGGGGAGCTGTTTTTT.

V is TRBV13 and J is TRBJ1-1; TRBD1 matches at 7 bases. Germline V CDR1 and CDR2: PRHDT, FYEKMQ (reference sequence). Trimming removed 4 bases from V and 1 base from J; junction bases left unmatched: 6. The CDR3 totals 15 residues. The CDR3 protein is CASSSLTGRNTEAFF. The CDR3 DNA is TGTGCCAGCAGCTCTTTGACAGGGAGGAACACTGAAGCTTTCTTT.

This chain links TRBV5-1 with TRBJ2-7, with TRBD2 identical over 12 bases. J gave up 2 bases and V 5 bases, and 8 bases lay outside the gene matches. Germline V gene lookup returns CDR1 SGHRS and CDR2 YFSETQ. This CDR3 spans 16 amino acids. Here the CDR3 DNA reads TGCGCCAGCAGGCACCAACTAGCGGGAGGCACCTACGAGCAGTACTTC. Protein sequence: CASRHQLAGGTYEQYF.

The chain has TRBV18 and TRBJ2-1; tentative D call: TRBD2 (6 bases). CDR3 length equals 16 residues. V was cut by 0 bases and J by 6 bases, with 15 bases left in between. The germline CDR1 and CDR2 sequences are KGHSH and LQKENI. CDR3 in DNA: TGTGCCAGCTCACCACCGACCCCCGGGAGAGCCAATGAGCAGTTCTTC. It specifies CASSPPTPGRANEQFF.

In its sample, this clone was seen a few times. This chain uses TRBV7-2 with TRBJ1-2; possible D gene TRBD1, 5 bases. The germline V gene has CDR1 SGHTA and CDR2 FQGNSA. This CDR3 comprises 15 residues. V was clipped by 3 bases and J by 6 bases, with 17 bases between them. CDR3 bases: TGTGCCAGCAGCTTGGGAGGGGCGGGAAATGATGGCTACACCTTC. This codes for CASSLGGAGNDGYTF.

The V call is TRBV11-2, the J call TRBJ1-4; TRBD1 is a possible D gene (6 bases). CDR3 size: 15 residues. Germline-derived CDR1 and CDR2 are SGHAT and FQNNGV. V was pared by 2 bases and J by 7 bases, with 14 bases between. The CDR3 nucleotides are TGTGCCAGCAGCTTATTAGGGGGGAGGGGTGAAAAACTGTTTTTT. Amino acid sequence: CASSLLGGRGEKLFF.

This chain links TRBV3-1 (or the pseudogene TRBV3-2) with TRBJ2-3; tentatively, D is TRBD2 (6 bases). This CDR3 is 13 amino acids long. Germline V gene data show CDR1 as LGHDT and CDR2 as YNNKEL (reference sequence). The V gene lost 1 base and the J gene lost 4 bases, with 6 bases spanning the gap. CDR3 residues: CASSQGLADTQYF. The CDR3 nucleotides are TGTGCCAGCAGCCAAGGACTAGCAGATACGCAGTATTTT.

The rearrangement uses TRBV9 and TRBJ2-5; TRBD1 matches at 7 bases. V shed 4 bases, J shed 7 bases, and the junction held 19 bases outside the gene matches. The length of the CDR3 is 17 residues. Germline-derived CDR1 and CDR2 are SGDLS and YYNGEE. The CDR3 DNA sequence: TGTGCCAGCAGCCTAAACCGGGACAGTCTATCCCCCGGGACCCAGTACTTC. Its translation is CASSLNRDSLSPGTQYF.

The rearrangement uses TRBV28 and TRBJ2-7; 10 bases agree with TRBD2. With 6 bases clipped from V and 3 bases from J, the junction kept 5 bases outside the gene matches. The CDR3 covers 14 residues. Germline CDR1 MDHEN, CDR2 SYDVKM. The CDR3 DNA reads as TGTGCCAGCAGGTCTAGCGGGAGCGTCTACGAGCAGTACTTC. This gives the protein CASRSSGSVYEQYF.

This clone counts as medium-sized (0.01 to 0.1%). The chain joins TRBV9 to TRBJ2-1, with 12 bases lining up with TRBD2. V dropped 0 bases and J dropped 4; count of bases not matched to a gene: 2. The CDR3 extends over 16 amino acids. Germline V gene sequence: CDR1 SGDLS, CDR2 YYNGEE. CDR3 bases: TGTGCCAGCAGCGTAGCGACTAGCGGGAGTTACAATGAGCAGTTCTTC. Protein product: CASSVATSGSYNEQFF.

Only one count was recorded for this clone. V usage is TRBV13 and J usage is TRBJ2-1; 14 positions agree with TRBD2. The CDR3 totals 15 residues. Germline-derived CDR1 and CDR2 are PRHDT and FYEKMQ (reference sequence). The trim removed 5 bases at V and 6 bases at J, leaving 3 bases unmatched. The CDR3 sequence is CASSVGLAGVNEQFF. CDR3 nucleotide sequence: TGTGCCAGCAGCGTGGGACTAGCGGGAGTCAATGAGCAGTTCTTC.

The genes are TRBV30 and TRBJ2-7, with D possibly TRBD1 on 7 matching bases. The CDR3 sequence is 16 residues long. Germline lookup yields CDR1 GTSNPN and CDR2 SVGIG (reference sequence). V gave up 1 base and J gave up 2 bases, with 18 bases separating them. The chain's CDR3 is CAWSEQTGRRAYEQYF. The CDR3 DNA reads TGTGCCTGGAGTGAGCAGACAGGGAGGAGGGCCTACGAGCAGTACTTC.

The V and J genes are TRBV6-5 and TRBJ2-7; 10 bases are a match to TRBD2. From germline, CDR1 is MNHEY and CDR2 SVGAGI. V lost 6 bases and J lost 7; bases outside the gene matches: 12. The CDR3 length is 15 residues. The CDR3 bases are TGTGCCAGCAGACCACCACTAGCGGGAAAGGAAGAGCAGTACTTC. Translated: CASRPPLAGKEEQYF.

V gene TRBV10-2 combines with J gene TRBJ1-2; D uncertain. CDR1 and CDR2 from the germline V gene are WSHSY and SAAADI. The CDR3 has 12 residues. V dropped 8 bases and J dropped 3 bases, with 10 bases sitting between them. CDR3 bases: TGCGCCAGCCGGAGCGTAGACTATGGCTACACCTTC. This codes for CASRSVDYGYTF.

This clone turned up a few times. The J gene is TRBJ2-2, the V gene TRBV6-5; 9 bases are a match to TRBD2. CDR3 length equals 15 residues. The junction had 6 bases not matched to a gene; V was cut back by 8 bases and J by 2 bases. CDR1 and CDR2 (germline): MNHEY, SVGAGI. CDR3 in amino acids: CASDLAGANTGELFF. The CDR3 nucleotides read TGTGCCAGCGACTTAGCGGGGGCTAACACCGGGGAGCTGTTTTTT.